Below, 31 T cell receptor beta chains from the same sample are listed, as sequenced in a study of blood T cell repertoires in COVID-19. Method: immunoSEQ multiplex PCR; TCRdb's copy keeps in-frame clones and lacks some. The data contain some 200,000 clones, about 86% of them singletons. Sample: PBMCs or T cells enriched from blood (not recorded which). The source is a woman in her forties or fifties in a cohort exposed to, infected with or recovered from COVID-19 (not recorded which).

The V gene is TRBV6-5, the J gene TRBJ1-3; D ambiguous. Germline assignment: CDR1 MNHEY and CDR2 SVGAGI. Trimming removed 0 bases at V and 3 bases at J, with 6 bases between. The CDR3 sequence is 14 residues long. The CDR3: CASSYSSGGNTIYF. Here the CDR3 DNA reads TGTGCCAGCAGTTACTCCTCGGGTGGAAACACCATATATTTT.

This clone was detected only once. The V gene is TRBV7-2, the J gene TRBJ1-6, with D unresolved. This CDR3 spans 16 amino acids. Germline CDR1 reads SGHTA; CDR2 reads FQGNSA. Trimming removed 1 base at V and 6 bases at J, with 13 bases between. The CDR3 is CASSLGSRLGNSPLHF. The CDR3 bases are TGTGCCAGCAGCTTAGGATCCAGGCTGGGTAATTCACCCCTCCACTTT. The variable domain in full, with the rest retrieved from reference TRBV7-2 and TRBJ1-6, is GAGVSQSPSNKVTEKGKDVELRCDPISGHTALYWYRQSLGQGLEFLIYFQGNSAPDKSGLPSDRFSAERTGGSVSTLTIQRTQQEDSAVYLCASSLGSRLGNSPLHFGNGTRLTVT.

The chain carries TRBV19 and TRBJ2-7, with D possibly TRBD1 on 5 matching bases. V was shortened by 5 bases and J by 2 bases, with 13 bases between the two germline ends. The germline CDR1 and CDR2 sequences are LNHDA and SQIVND (reference sequence). CDR3 length: 14 residues. CDR3 amino acids: CASSPQWGTYEQYF. CDR3 sequence (DNA): TGTGCCAGTAGTCCGCAGTGGGGCACCTACGAGCAGTACTTC. Complete variable domain (other parts from reference TRBV19 and TRBJ2-7): DGGITQSPKYLFRKEGQNVTLSCEQNLNHDAMYWYRQDPGQGLRLIYYSQIVNDFQKGDIAEGYSVSREKKESFPLTVTSAQKNPTAFYLCASSPQWGTYEQYFGPGTRLTVT.

This chain joins TRBV5-5 and TRBJ2-1; 16 bases line up with TRBD2. The CDR3 loop spans 17 amino acids. Germline V gene lookup returns CDR1 SGHKS and CDR2 YYEKEE (reference sequence). J gave up 7 bases and V 5 bases, and 9 bases lay outside the gene matches. The CDR3 DNA follows: TGTGCCAGCAGTCATACCGGGACTAGCGGGGGGGCTAATGAGCAGTTCTTC. This translates into CASSHTGTSGGANEQFF.

This clone was observed a handful of times. The chain couples TRBV12-2 to TRBJ1-2; TRBD1 is the table's D call and was not checked against the DNA. TRBV12-2 is noted as a pseudogene. CDR3 size: 16 residues. The CDR3 nucleotides are TGTGCAAGTCGCCCCCGTGAGTCACAGGGAAGGAATGGCTACACCTTC. Its protein is CASRPRESQGRNGYTF.

The chain links TRBV4-2 to TRBJ1-1, with 7 bases that match TRBD1. Germline lookup yields CDR1 LGHNA and CDR2 YNFKEQ. This CDR3 comprises 13 residues. V was clipped by 7 bases and J by 0 bases; unmatched bases: 2. CDR3 DNA sequence: TGTGCCAGCAAAGGACAGGTGAACACTGAAGCTTTCTTT. This sequence encodes CASKGQVNTEAFF.

J is TRBJ2-1 and V is TRBV4-1; D perhaps matches TRBD2 (5 bases). Germline CDR1 MGHRA, CDR2 YSYEKL. Between the trimmed V and J ends, which lost 1 base and 5 bases, there was a span of 12 bases. There are 15 residues in the CDR3. CDR3 DNA: TGCGCCAGCAGCCAAGCGGCTACGAGGGACAATGAGCAGTTCTTC. Its translation: CASSQAATRDNEQFF.

Only a few counts were recorded for this clone. V is TRBV9 and J is TRBJ1-1, with a possible D match to TRBD1 (5 bases). In germline, CDR1 is SGDLS, CDR2 YYNGEE. CDR3 length: 16 amino acids. The ends were cut back, 0 bases at V and 4 bases at J, with 16 bases in the middle. The CDR3 DNA is TGTGCCAGCAGCGTAGGGACATCGCCCCACAGCACTGAAGCTTTCTTT. The encoded protein is CASSVGTSPHSTEAFF.

This sequence joins TRBV7-6 and TRBJ2-2, with D perhaps matching TRBD2 (5 bases). Looked up from germline, CDR1 is SGHVS and CDR2 is FNYEAQ. V was shortened by 0 bases and J by 1 base, with 9 bases between the two germline ends. The CDR3 loop spans 16 amino acids. The CDR3 nucleotides read TGTGCCAGCAGCTTAGCGGTCCGGGGGAACACCGGGGAGCTGTTTTTT. Its translation: CASSLAVRGNTGELFF.

The chain is built from TRBV12-3 or TRBV12-4 and TRBJ2-3, with D unresolved. V gave up 3 bases and J gave up 6 bases, with 7 bases separating them. The CDR3 totals 12 residues. The CDR3 region is CASSLVSDTQYF. DNA for the CDR3: TGTGCCAGCAGTTTGGTGAGCGATACGCAGTATTTT.

The chain carries TRBV7-2 and TRBJ2-1, with no clear D. The CDR3 covers 12 residues. V was cut by 1 base and J by 9 bases, with 7 bases left in between. Per germline, CDR1 SGHTA and CDR2 FQGNSA. The CDR3 loop reads CASSLVTVEQFF. In DNA form, the CDR3 reads TGTGCCAGCAGCTTAGTTACGGTTGAGCAGTTCTTC.

The CDR3 DNA reads TGCGCCAGCAGCCAAGATGCCACGGGACTCCTAAGCTATGGCTACACCTTC. Protein sequence: CASSQDATGLLSYGYTF. The chain recombines TRBV4-1 with TRBJ1-2; a weak D match, TRBD1 (5 bases). Germline V CDR1 and CDR2: MGHRA, YSYEKL. V lost 0 bases, J lost 4 bases, and 18 bases lay in between. This CDR3 is built from 17 residues.

The chain couples TRBV6-6 to TRBJ2-7; D remains unclear. This CDR3 comprises 12 residues. CDR1 MNHNY and CDR2 SVGAGI come from the germline V gene (reference sequence). Trimming took off 6 bases at V and 3 bases at J, with 9 bases between the two ends. The CDR3 reads CASRESYYEQYF. The CDR3, as DNA: TGTGCCAGCAGGGAGTCTTACTACGAGCAGTACTTC.

The chain links TRBV19 to TRBJ1-4; 8 bases agree with TRBD1. This CDR3 spans 15 amino acids. Trimming took 4 bases from V and 6 from J; bases not matched to a gene: 7. Germline V gene lookup returns CDR1 LNHDA and CDR2 SQIVND (reference sequence). The CDR3 nucleotides are TGTGCCAGTAGTACGACCGGACAGGGAGATGAAAAACTGTTTTTT. This encodes CASSTTGQGDEKLFF.

The chain couples TRBV10-1 to TRBJ1-5; D ambiguous. V was clipped by 2 bases and J by 3 bases, with 8 bases between them. Germline V gene data show CDR1 as WNHNN and CDR2 as SYGVQD (reference sequence). This CDR3 is 14 amino acids long. The CDR3 bases are TGCGCCAGCAGTGAGGGTACAATCAATCAGCCCCAGCATTTT. It is translated as CASSEGTINQPQHF.

In DNA, the CDR3 is TGTGCCAGCAACCCCGGGGGGGCCGAGACCCAGTACTTC. Protein sequence: CASNPGGAETQYF. This chain uses TRBV2 with TRBJ2-5, with 8 bases identical to TRBD2. From germline, CDR1 is SNHLY and CDR2 FYNNEI. Trimming took 7 bases from V and 5 from J; bases not matched to a gene: 6. The CDR3 sequence is 13 residues long.

The J gene is TRBJ2-7, the V gene TRBV6-2 or TRBV6-3; D remains ambiguous. Germline values: CDR1 MNHEY, CDR2 SVGEGT. The CDR3 is 14 residues long. Trimming cost V 0 bases and J 0 bases, with 6 bases left between them. The DNA for the CDR3 is TGTGCCAGCAGTTACTCCAGACACTCCTACGAGCAGTACTTC. As protein: CASSYSRHSYEQYF.

This chain joins TRBV19 and TRBJ1-2, with D possibly matching TRBD1 (6 bases). Looked up from germline, CDR1 is LNHDA and CDR2 is SQIVND (reference sequence). The CDR3 has 15 amino acids. V was clipped by 1 base and J by 1 base, with 10 bases between them. For the CDR3, the DNA is TGTGCCAGTAGTATAGGCGGCAGGGGTAACTATGGCTACACCTTC. Its translation: CASSIGGRGNYGYTF.

The J gene is TRBJ2-3, the V gene TRBV9; 8 bases are a match to TRBD2. The ends lost 2 bases at V and 1 base at J; junction bases unmatched: 3. Germline CDR1 and CDR2: SGDLS and YYNGEE. This CDR3 comprises 15 residues. For the CDR3, the DNA is TGTGCCAGCAGCGTTCGGCGGGGGGGCACAGATACGCAGTATTTT. Protein sequence: CASSVRRGGTDTQYF.

J is TRBJ1-3 and V is TRBV15, with D possibly TRBD1 on 5 matching bases. The CDR3 contains 12 residues. Trimming took 3 bases from V and 5 from J, leaving 5 bases between them. Germline loops: CDR1 LNHNV, CDR2 YYDKDF (reference sequence). The CDR3: CATSRDRNTIYF. The CDR3 bases are TGTGCCACCAGCAGGGACAGAAACACCATATATTTT.

The V call is TRBV6-5, the J call TRBJ1-4, with D tentatively TRBD1 (6 bases). Germline values: CDR1 MNHEY, CDR2 SVGAGI. V dropped 0 bases and J dropped 7 bases, with 12 bases sitting between them. CDR3 length: 15 amino acids. In nucleotides, the CDR3 is TGTGCCAGCAGTTACTCGCAGGGGAGGGGTGAAAAACTGTTTTTT. Its translation is CASSYSQGRGEKLFF.

The chain recombines TRBV12-3 or TRBV12-4 with TRBJ2-5; D is perhaps TRBD2 (5 bases). With 2 bases removed from V and 5 bases from J, the gap between germline ends came to 6 bases. This CDR3 is built from 12 residues. The CDR3 nucleotides read TGTGCCAGCAGTTTACGGAGGGAGACCCAGTACTTC. This gives the protein CASSLRRETQYF.

The chain couples TRBV18 to TRBJ1-1, with unresolved D. The CDR3 totals 14 residues. Deletions cut 5 bases from V and 1 base from J, with 11 bases between. Per germline, CDR1 KGHSH and CDR2 LQKENI. The chain's CDR3 is CASSALGENTEAFF. CDR3 DNA: TGTGCCAGCTCAGCGCTCGGGGAGAACACTGAAGCTTTCTTT.

The chain combines TRBV21-1 with TRBJ2-5; TRBD1, the table's D call, lacks a check against the DNA. TRBV21-1 has pseudogene status. The CDR3 length is 19 residues. For the CDR3, the DNA is TGTGCCAGCCTAAACCAGGGGGGAATGGTGCAAGGCCACCAAGAGACCCAGTACTTC. This encodes CASLNQGGMVQGHQETQYF.

This chain connects TRBV20-1 to TRBJ1-1, with no clear D. Germline lookup yields CDR1 DFQATT and CDR2 SNEGSKA (reference sequence). Trimming stripped 3 bases from V and 0 bases from J, with 5 bases between. This CDR3 region has 12 residues. The CDR3 DNA is TGCAGTGCTAGTCAGATGAACACTGAAGCTTTCTTT. Translating gives CSASQMNTEAFF.

The rearrangement links TRBV18 to TRBJ2-1; D is uncertain. Per the germline V gene, CDR1 is KGHSH and CDR2 is LQKENI. The CDR3 contains 16 residues. V dropped 3 bases and J dropped 8 bases, with 20 bases sitting between them. CDR3 in DNA: TGTGCCAGCTCACCCCTAGGCTCCTCCCCTACTCATGAGCAGTTCTTC. It yields the protein CASSPLGSSPTHEQFF. Full variable domain (missing parts from reference TRBV18 and TRBJ2-1): NAGVMQNPRHLVRRRGQEARLRCSPMKGHSHVYWYRQLPEEGLKFMVYLQKENIIDESGMPKERFSAEFPKEGPSILRIQQVVRGDSAAYFCASSPLGSSPTHEQFFGPGTRLTVL.

This clone was seen only a few times. The genes are TRBV3-1 (or the pseudogene TRBV3-2) and TRBJ1-4; no clear D. Germline CDR1 LGHDT, CDR2 YNNKEL (reference sequence). V lost 1 base and J 8 bases, leaving 14 bases between the germline ends. CDR3 size: 15 residues. The CDR3, as DNA: TGTGCCAGCAGCCAAGTATGGAGAGGAGGGGAAAAACTGTTTTTT. Amino acids: CASSQVWRGGEKLFF.

The chain uses TRBV2 and TRBJ1-4, with 9 positions matching TRBD1. Germline values: CDR1 SNHLY, CDR2 FYNNEI. The CDR3 is 18 residues long. J was trimmed by 4 bases and V by 5 bases; bases with no gene match: 14. In nucleotides, the CDR3 is TGTGCCAGCAGTCTCCTCCTTAAACAGGGGGCGGGTAATGAAAAACTGTTTTTT. It yields the protein CASSLLLKQGAGNEKLFF. Complete variable domain (other parts from reference TRBV2 and TRBJ1-4): EPEVTQTPSHQVTQMGQEVILRCVPISNHLYFYWYRQILGQKVEFLVSFYNNEISEKSEIFDDQFSVERPDGSNFTLKIRSTKLEDSAMYFCASSLLLKQGAGNEKLFFGSGTQLSVL.

This rearrangement joins TRBV6-2 or TRBV6-3 to TRBJ1-1; D is perhaps TRBD1 (5 bases). The CDR3 totals 15 residues. V dropped 8 bases and J dropped 6 bases, with 22 bases sitting between them. Germline V gives CDR1 MNHEY, CDR2 SVGEGT. In DNA form, the CDR3 reads TGTGCCAGCGGCCAGCTCCGGAGGCCGGGGGCTGAAGCTTTCTTT. As protein: CASGQLRRPGAEAFF.

The chain recombines TRBV15 with TRBJ2-7, with TRBD1 matching 9 bases. This CDR3 contains 14 residues. Germline V lookup: CDR1 LNHNV, CDR2 YYDKDF (reference sequence). With 9 bases clipped from V and 6 bases from J, the junction kept 12 bases outside the gene matches. CDR3 region: CATGAGTGFAEQYF. The CDR3 coding sequence is TGTGCCACGGGAGCCGGGACAGGGTTCGCCGAGCAGTACTTC.

This chain links TRBV19 with TRBJ1-5; D is perhaps TRBD1 (6 bases). Germline CDR1 LNHDA, CDR2 SQIVND (reference sequence). The CDR3 is made up of 15 amino acids. The V and J ends lost 5 bases and 9 bases respectively, with 20 bases between them. The CDR3 DNA reads as TGTGCCAGTAGTGCCGTGGGAGGGGGACGCGTGCCCCAGCATTTT. Residues: CASSAVGGGRVPQHF. Full variable domain (missing parts from reference TRBV19 and TRBJ1-5): DGGITQSPKYLFRKEGQNVTLSCEQNLNHDAMYWYRQDPGQGLRLIYYSQIVNDFQKGDIAEGYSVSREKKESFPLTVTSAQKNPTAFYLCASSAVGGGRVPQHFGDGTRLSIL.